The next 8 T cell receptor beta chains were all read from a single sample in a study of long-term antiretroviral therapy in people with HIV. Survey-level resolution applied to immunoSEQ assay v3.0. Data came from immunoSEQ multiplex PCR; TCRdb stores just in-frame clones and leaves some out. The sample shows 26,000 or so clones, roughly 87% of them seen only once. This specimen consisted of unsorted PBMCs, obtained 2 years after starting antiretroviral therapy. The source is a man over 45 with HIV.

This chain's CDR3 is CASSQGALNTEAFF. In DNA form, the CDR3 reads TGCGCCAGCAGCCAAGGGGCGTTGAACACTGAAGCTTTCTTT. This chain connects TRBV4-1 to TRBJ1-1; D is undetermined. The CDR3 has 14 amino acids. Deletions cut 1 base from V and 0 bases from J, with 6 bases between. Germline CDR1 and CDR2: MGHRA and YSYEKL.

This clone was counted a single time. The chain combines TRBV7-2 with TRBJ2-1; a possible D gene is TRBD1 (5 bases). CDR1 is SGHTA and CDR2 is FQGNSA in the germline V gene. The CDR3 has 15 residues. The V and J ends lost 1 base and 7 bases respectively, with 14 bases between them. The CDR3 loop reads CASSLEGSRQNEQFF. DNA for the CDR3: TGTGCCAGCAGCTTAGAGGGGTCCCGGCAGAATGAGCAGTTCTTC.

The table lists this clone with a few counts. This chain uses TRBV19 with TRBJ2-5; TRBD1 matches at 8 bases. The CDR3 is made up of 14 amino acids. Losses at the gene ends were 4 bases for V and 4 bases for J; bases not matched to a gene: 5. Germline lookup yields CDR1 LNHDA and CDR2 SQIVND (reference sequence). This CDR3 reads CASSNGDRPETQYF. DNA for the CDR3: TGTGCCAGTAGTAACGGGGACAGGCCAGAGACCCAGTACTTC.

The chain is built from TRBV5-6 and TRBJ2-3, with 8 bases identical to TRBD1. V dropped 4 bases and J dropped 3; count of bases not matched to a gene: 4. Germline CDR1 reads SGHDT; CDR2 reads YYEEEE. This CDR3 spans 14 amino acids. CDR3 residues: CASSVDRGTDTQYF. CDR3 DNA: TGTGCCAGCAGCGTCGACAGGGGAACAGATACGCAGTATTTT.

The chain recombines TRBV6-6 with TRBJ1-6; TRBD1 is a possible D gene (5 bases). Germline V gene lookup returns CDR1 MNHNY and CDR2 SVGAGI (reference sequence). Trimming removed 9 bases at V and 5 bases at J, with 17 bases between. The CDR3 covers 15 residues. DNA of the CDR3: TGTGCCAGTCACGCAAGGGGACGGAATAATTCACCCCTCCACTTT. This encodes CASHARGRNNSPLHF.

The rearrangement joins TRBV5-4 to TRBJ1-1, with 7 bases aligning to TRBD1. The V segment lost 3 bases and the J segment 4 bases; nucleotides outside the gene matches: 9. The CDR3 extends over 15 amino acids. Germline V gives CDR1 SGHNT, CDR2 YYREEE (reference sequence). CDR3 DNA: TGTGCCAGCAGCTCCCAGGGTAGGGGGCCCACTGAAGCTTTCTTT. As protein: CASSSQGRGPTEAFF.

The chain joins TRBV18 to TRBJ2-3, with D possibly TRBD1 on 5 matching bases. CDR1 is KGHSH, CDR2 LQKENI, per germline. The CDR3 spans 17 residues. The V end lost 2 bases, the J end lost 1 base, and 16 bases lay between the germline ends. CDR3 sequence reads: CASSPENSRVGTDTQYF. The CDR3 DNA is TGTGCCAGCTCACCAGAGAACAGCAGGGTCGGCACAGATACGCAGTATTTT.

The rearrangement joins TRBV18 to TRBJ1-3; D not certain. There are 14 residues in the CDR3. V was clipped by 1 base and J by 4 bases, with 8 bases between them. In germline, CDR1 is KGHSH, CDR2 LQKENI. CDR3 bases: TGTGCCAGCTCACCACAGGGTCCCGGAAACACCATATATTTT. It encodes CASSPQGPGNTIYF.